The 16 T cell receptor beta chains below come from one sample, sequenced in a study of T cell responses to AZD1222 COVID-19 vaccine. TCRdb keeps only in-frame clones here, not all; method: immunoSEQ multiplex PCR. The table has 120,000 or so clones, approximately 90% seen once. Sequencing used peripheral blood, obtained on day 0 of MenACWY control vaccination. All receptors come from an adult in good health.

This clone was observed once. The CDR3 spells CASSLTGLGVMSSGANVLTF. The DNA of the CDR3 is TGTGCCAGCAGCTTAACAGGTCTCGGCGTTATGAGCTCTGGGGCCAACGTCCTGACTTTC. This chain uses TRBV7-3 with TRBJ2-6; D is undetermined. Deletions cut 0 bases from V and 0 bases from J, with 18 bases between. CDR1 is SGHTA and CDR2 is FQGTGA in the germline V gene. The CDR3 sequence is 20 residues long.

This clone was seen only once. This chain connects TRBV9 to TRBJ2-1; D gene unclear. CDR1 and CDR2 (germline): SGDLS, YYNGEE. The CDR3 sequence is 11 residues long. V was trimmed by 0 bases and J by 10 bases, leaving 5 bases between them. This chain's CDR3 is CASSVGQEQFF. For the CDR3, the DNA is TGTGCCAGCAGCGTAGGTCAAGAGCAGTTCTTC.

V usage is TRBV28 and J usage is TRBJ2-7; D is unresolved. V lost 3 bases to trimming and J lost 2 bases, with 14 bases between them. Germline V gene lookup returns CDR1 MDHEN and CDR2 SYDVKM. The CDR3 covers 15 residues. CDR3 in DNA: TGTGCCAGCAGTTTTGGTGACACGACGACCTACGAGCAGTACTTC. This sequence encodes CASSFGDTTTYEQYF. The full variable domain, its missing parts supplied by reference TRBV28 and TRBJ2-7, is DVKVTQSSRYLVKRTGEKVFLECVQDMDHENMFWYRQDPGLGLRLIYFSYDVKMKEKGDIPEGYSVSREKKERFSLILESASTNQTSMYLCASSFGDTTTYEQYFGPGTRLTVT.

This chain joins TRBV6-5 and TRBJ2-2; maybe TRBD2 (5 bases). V was shortened by 6 bases and J by 0 bases, with 11 bases between the two germline ends. Germline V gene sequence: CDR1 MNHEY, CDR2 SVGAGI. This CDR3 has 15 residues. The CDR3 sequence: CASRAVGSNTGELFF. The CDR3 DNA reads TGTGCCAGCAGAGCGGTTGGATCGAACACCGGGGAGCTGTTTTTT.

The chain combines TRBV5-1 with TRBJ2-3; 10 nucleotides align to TRBD1. The CDR3 contains 17 residues. CDR1 SGHRS and CDR2 YFSETQ come from the germline V gene. Germline trimming cut 3 bases from V and 4 bases from J; bases unmatched to any gene: 11. CDR3 loop: CASSSTTTGGNADTQYF. In nucleotides, the CDR3 is TGCGCCAGCAGCTCTACGACGACAGGGGGCAACGCAGATACGCAGTATTTT.

The CDR3 loop reads CASSLGPGQGRIEQFF. The CDR3 bases are TGTGCCAGCAGCTTAGGCCCCGGGCAGGGGAGGATTGAGCAGTTCTTC. The rearrangement uses TRBV11-1 and TRBJ2-1, with D possibly called TRBD1 or TRBD2 (6 bases each). Germline-derived CDR1 and CDR2 are SGHAT and FQDESV (reference sequence). The length of the CDR3 is 16 residues. V lost 1 base and J lost 9, with 19 bases in between.

The V gene is TRBV3-1 (or the pseudogene TRBV3-2), the J gene TRBJ2-3; 10 bases align to TRBD2. The CDR3 sequence is 17 residues long. The trim removed 0 bases at V and 5 bases at J, leaving 8 bases unmatched. Germline V gives CDR1 LGHDT, CDR2 YNNKEL (reference sequence). The CDR3 nucleotides are TGTGCCAGCAGCCAAGATGGAAGCGGGAGGGCCTTAGATACGCAGTATTTT. It yields the protein CASSQDGSGRALDTQYF.

This chain uses TRBV7-6 with TRBJ2-7; 11 bases fit TRBD1. The length of the CDR3 is 16 residues. Germline V CDR1 and CDR2: SGHVS, FNYEAQ. The V gene end was trimmed by 5 bases and the J gene end by 3 bases; junction bases not matched to a gene: 9. CDR3 amino acids: CASSQLGGTGGYEQYF. The CDR3 DNA sequence: TGTGCCAGCAGCCAACTTGGTGGGACAGGGGGCTACGAGCAGTACTTC.

CDR3 region: CASRDRTSGPYEQYF. The CDR3 region has the DNA TGTGCCAGCAGGGATAGGACTAGCGGACCCTACGAGCAGTACTTC. The chain carries TRBV2 and TRBJ2-7; 10 bases map to TRBD2. Germline lookup yields CDR1 SNHLY and CDR2 FYNNEI. CDR3 size: 15 residues. Losses at the gene ends were 6 bases for V and 2 bases for J; bases not matched to a gene: 7.

This chain uses TRBV28 with TRBJ1-2; D remains ambiguous. Trimming took 6 bases from V and 8 from J, leaving 10 bases between them. Per germline, CDR1 MDHEN and CDR2 SYDVKM. The CDR3 consists of 11 residues. The CDR3: CASSPQWGYTF. Written as DNA, the CDR3 is TGTGCCAGCAGCCCTCAATGGGGCTACACCTTC.

The rearrangement uses TRBV2 and TRBJ2-1; a possible D gene is TRBD2 (5 bases). This CDR3 contains 14 residues. In germline, CDR1 is SNHLY, CDR2 FYNNEI. The V and J ends lost 2 bases and 3 bases respectively, with 8 bases between them. DNA of the CDR3: TGTGCCAGCAGTGAAAGCCGGGGCTACAATGAGCAGTTCTTC. It yields the protein CASSESRGYNEQFF.

This chain uses TRBV3-1 (or the pseudogene TRBV3-2) with TRBJ2-7; unclear D gene. The germline V and J ends were trimmed by 2 bases and 5 bases, with 4 bases remaining between them. Per the germline V gene, CDR1 is LGHDT and CDR2 is YNNKEL (reference sequence). The CDR3 spans 11 residues. The CDR3 DNA reads TGTGCCAGCAGCCAAACCCACGAGCAGTACTTC. Translation: CASSQTHEQYF.

CDR3 sequence: CASSLIAGGPVEQFF. Here the CDR3 DNA reads TGTGCCAGCAGCTTAATTGCGGGAGGGCCTGTTGAGCAGTTCTTC. The chain is built from TRBV7-3 and TRBJ2-1, with 9 positions matching TRBD2. The ends lost 1 base at V and 9 bases at J; junction bases unmatched: 7. Looked up from germline, CDR1 is SGHTA and CDR2 is FQGTGA. CDR3 size: 15 residues.

The chain recombines TRBV11-3 with TRBJ1-4; D is uncertain. Germline V gives CDR1 SGHNT, CDR2 YENEEA. The CDR3 runs 14 residues. Trimming took 5 bases from V and 2 from J, leaving 9 bases between them. CDR3 amino acids: CASSPGGTNEKLFF. CDR3 bases: TGTGCCAGCAGCCCGGGAGGCACTAATGAAAAACTGTTTTTT.

The CDR3 DNA reads TGCGCCAGCAGCCAGGTACAGGGGACGGCCGGGGAGCTGTTTTTT. This sequence encodes CASSQVQGTAGELFF. The chain has TRBV4-3 and TRBJ2-2; 7 bases align to TRBD1. The V gene's germline CDR1 is LGHNA and CDR2 YSLEER. The CDR3 spans 15 residues. V shed 3 bases and J 6 bases; nucleotides not matched to a gene: 7.

V gene TRBV6-5 combines with J gene TRBJ2-1; D is possibly TRBD1 (6 bases). The V end lost 2 bases, the J end lost 6 bases, and 11 bases lay between the germline ends. The CDR3 has 14 amino acids. Germline CDR1 is MNHEY and CDR2 is SVGAGI. CDR3 DNA: TGTGCCAGCAGTTACACCGAACAGGGCAATGAGCAGTTCTTC. As protein: CASSYTEQGNEQFF.